This TCR beta chain is drawn from a study of T cells in Graves' hyperthyroidism and ophthalmopathy. The CDR3 extends over 14 amino acids. With 4 bases removed from V and 3 bases from J, the gap between germline ends came to 13 bases. Germline V gene sequence: CDR1 SGHRS, CDR2 YFSETQ. RNA transcripts were the template for amplifying TCR beta CDR3 regions. A first-round RT-PCR of the TCR CDR3 used the HTBI primer set. MiXCR, run by TCRdb on the multiplex PCR reads, gives a single entry per CDR3 protein. Of around 600,000 distinct CDR3 sequences in the sample, about 15% are singletons; the top ten hold approximately 7%. Overall study results and limits: Blood samples included most of the expanded thyroid clonotypes exceeding 0.001.

Uncontrolled infection, other autoimmune disease, pregnancy and lactation each barred patients from inclusion. This clonotype was observed a handful of times. The antigen is unknown. The chain recombines TRBV5-1 with TRBJ2-5; tentative D call: TRBD2 (6 bases). The receptor was isolated from a woman in her twenties or thirties with Graves' hyperthyroidism. The sequenced material came from blood. The CDR3 sequence: CASSPGGREETQYF. The CDR3, as DNA: TGCGCCAGCAGCCCCGGGGGTAGGGAAGAGACCCAGTACTTC.